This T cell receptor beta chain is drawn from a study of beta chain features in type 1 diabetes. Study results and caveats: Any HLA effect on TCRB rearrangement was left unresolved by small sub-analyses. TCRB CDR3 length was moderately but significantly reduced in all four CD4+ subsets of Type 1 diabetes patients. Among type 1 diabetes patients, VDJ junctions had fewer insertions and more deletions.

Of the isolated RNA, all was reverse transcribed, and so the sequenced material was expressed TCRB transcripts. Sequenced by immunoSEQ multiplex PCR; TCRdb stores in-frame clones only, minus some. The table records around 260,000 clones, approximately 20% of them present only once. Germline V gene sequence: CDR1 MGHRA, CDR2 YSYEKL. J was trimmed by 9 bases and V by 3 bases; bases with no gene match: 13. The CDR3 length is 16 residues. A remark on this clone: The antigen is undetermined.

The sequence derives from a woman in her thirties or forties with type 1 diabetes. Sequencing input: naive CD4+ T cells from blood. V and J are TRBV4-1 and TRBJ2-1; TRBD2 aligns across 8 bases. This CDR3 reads CASSHYPGGAALEQFF. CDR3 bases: TGCGCCAGCAGCCATTACCCCGGGGGGGCCGCCCTTGAGCAGTTCTTC.